The source of this TCR beta chain is a study of HIV-infected patients and healthy controls. Whole-study results and caveats: The diversity differences were not explained by slight age and sex differences between study cohorts. HLA types of the donors remained undetermined.

Reverse transcription used around 500 ng RNA and constant-region primers for alpha and beta. Alpha and beta chain libraries were made separately by chain-specific third strand synthesis with multiplexing indices. Priming off the SP2 site generated the second strand. TCRdb reanalysed the 5' RACE reads using MiXCR and keeps one entry per CDR3 protein. There are some 25,000 distinct CDR3 sequences in the sample; 8.5% to 9% occur only once, and around 3.9% lies in the top ten. This clonotype showed up many times. What it binds is unknown. No cell fractionation was done, so the repertoire covers all unsorted peripheral blood T cells. This CDR3 has 16 amino acids. V gave up 2 bases and J gave up 3 bases; unmatched junction bases: 7. In germline, CDR1 is MNHEY, CDR2 SMNVEV (reference sequence).

The J gene is TRBJ1-5, the V gene TRBV27; the match to TRBD1 covers 7 bases. Material: blood. This clonotype originated in an adult in good health. CDR3 DNA sequence: TGTGCCAGCAGTTTAATCGGGACAGCCATCAATCAGCCCCAGCATTTT. It codes for CASSLIGTAINQPQHF.